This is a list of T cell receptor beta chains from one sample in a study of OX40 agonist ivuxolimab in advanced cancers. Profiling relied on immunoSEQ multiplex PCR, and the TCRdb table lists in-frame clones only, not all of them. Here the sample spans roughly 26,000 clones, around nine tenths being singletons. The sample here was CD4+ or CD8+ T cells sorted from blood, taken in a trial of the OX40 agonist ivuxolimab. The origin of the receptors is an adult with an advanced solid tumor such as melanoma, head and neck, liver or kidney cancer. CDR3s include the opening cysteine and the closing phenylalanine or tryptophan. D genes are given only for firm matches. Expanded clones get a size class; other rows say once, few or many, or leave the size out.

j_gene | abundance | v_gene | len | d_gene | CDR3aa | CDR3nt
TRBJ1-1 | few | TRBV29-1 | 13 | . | CSALRGPSTEAFF | TGCAGCGCCCTCAGGGGTCCGAGCACTGAAGCTTTCTTT
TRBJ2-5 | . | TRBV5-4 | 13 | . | CASSQETTETQYF | TGTGCCAGCAGCCAAGAAACCACAGAGACCCAGTACTTC
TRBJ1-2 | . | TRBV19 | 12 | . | CASLGGSYGYTF | TGTGCCTCCCTCGGGGGGTCCTATGGCTACACCTTC
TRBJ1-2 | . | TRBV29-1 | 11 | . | CSFPTANGYTF | TGCAGCTTTCCTACGGCCAATGGCTACACCTTC
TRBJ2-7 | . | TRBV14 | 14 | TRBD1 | CASSLGQNLYEQYF | TGTGCCAGCAGCCTGGGACAGAACCTCTACGAGCAGTACTTC
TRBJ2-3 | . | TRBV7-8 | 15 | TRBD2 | CASSSGLAGTDTQYF | TGTGCCAGCAGCAGCGGACTAGCGGGCACAGATACGCAGTATTTT
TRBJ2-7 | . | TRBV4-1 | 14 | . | CASSQSVSSYEQYF | TGCGCCAGCAGCCAAAGTGTCAGCTCCTACGAGCAGTACTTC
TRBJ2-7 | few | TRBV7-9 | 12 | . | CASSPQSYEQYF | TGTGCCAGCAGCCCCCAGTCCTACGAGCAGTACTTC
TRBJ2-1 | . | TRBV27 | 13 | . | CASSLGGINEQFF | TGTGCCAGCAGTTTAGGTGGAATCAATGAGCAGTTCTTC
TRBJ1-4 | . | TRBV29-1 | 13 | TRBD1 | CSVRPGQHEKLFF | TGCAGCGTGAGACCGGGACAGCACGAAAAACTGTTTTTT
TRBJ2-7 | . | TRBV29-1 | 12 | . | CSVEDPGYEQYF | TGCAGCGTTGAAGATCCTGGGTACGAGCAGTACTTC
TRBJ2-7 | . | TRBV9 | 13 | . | CASSVASEGEQYF | TGTGCCAGCAGCGTAGCTTCAGAGGGCGAGCAGTACTTC
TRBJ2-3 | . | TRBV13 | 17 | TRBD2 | CASSLGTSGRGTDTQYF | TGTGCCAGCAGCCTAGGGACTAGCGGGAGGGGCACAGATACGCAGTATTTT
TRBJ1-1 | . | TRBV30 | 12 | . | CACTGLNTEAFF | TGTGCCTGCACGGGGTTGAACACTGAAGCTTTCTTT
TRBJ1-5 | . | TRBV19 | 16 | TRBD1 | CASSPTGEASNQPQHF | TGTGCCAGTAGTCCGACAGGGGAGGCGAGCAATCAGCCCCAGCATTTT
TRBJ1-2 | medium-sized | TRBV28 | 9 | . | CAKLHGYTF | TGTGCGAAGCTCCACGGCTACACCTTC
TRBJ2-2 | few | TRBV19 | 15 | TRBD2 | CASSIVAGGAGELFF | TGTGCCAGTAGTATAGTAGCGGGGGGAGCCGGGGAGCTGTTTTTT
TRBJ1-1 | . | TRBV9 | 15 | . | CASSVVGGSNTEAFF | TGTGCCAGCAGCGTAGTTGGGGGCTCGAACACTGAAGCTTTCTTT
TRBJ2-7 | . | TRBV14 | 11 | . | CASSHNGEQYF | TGTGCCAGCAGCCATAACGGGGAGCAGTACTTC
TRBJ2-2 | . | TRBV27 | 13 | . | CASSPLLTGELFF | TGTGCCAGCAGTCCACTACTAACCGGGGAGCTGTTTTTT
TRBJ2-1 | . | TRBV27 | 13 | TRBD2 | CASNGGGLGEQFF | TGTGCCAGCAACGGCGGGGGTCTGGGTGAGCAGTTCTTC
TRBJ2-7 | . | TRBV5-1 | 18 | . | CASSLGFPGQRAHYEQYF | TGCGCCAGCAGCTTGGGATTCCCGGGACAACGTGCCCACTACGAGCAGTACTTC